What follows are 23 T cell receptor beta chains derived from one specimen sequenced in a study of T cell responses to AZD1222 COVID-19 vaccine. The data were produced by immunoSEQ multiplex PCR, yet TCRdb's version contains in-frame clones alone and is incomplete. Seen here are 90,000 to 120,000 clones, 80% to 90% observed once, and the top ten hold less than 3.5%. The source material was peripheral blood, sampled on day 0 of AZD1222 vaccination. The receptors come from an adult in good health.

This chain joins TRBV6-6 and TRBJ1-2, with TRBD1 identical over 8 bases. The CDR3 loop spans 12 amino acids. Losses at the gene ends were 4 bases for V and 6 bases for J; bases not matched to a gene: 1. The germline V gene has CDR1 MNHNY and CDR2 SVGAGI (reference sequence). The CDR3 sequence is CASSLGQDGYTF. The CDR3 nucleotides read TGTGCCAGCAGTTTGGGACAGGATGGCTACACCTTC.

V usage is TRBV6-5 and J usage is TRBJ1-1, with a weak D call TRBD1 (5 bases). The V gene lost 6 bases and the J gene lost 4 bases, with 9 bases spanning the gap. Germline assignment: CDR1 MNHEY and CDR2 SVGAGI. The CDR3 runs 12 residues. CDR3 DNA: TGTGCCAGCAGGGGGGACGTCACTGAAGCTTTCTTT. Its protein is CASRGDVTEAFF.

The chain's CDR3 is CASSGTGSGAEKLFF. The CDR3 region has the DNA TGTGCCAGCAGCGGAACAGGGTCCGGGGCCGAAAAACTGTTTTTT. The rearrangement uses TRBV5-5 and TRBJ1-4; D is perhaps TRBD1 (6 bases). The CDR3 spans 15 residues. The V end lost 4 bases, the J end lost 8 bases, and 18 bases lay between the germline ends. The germline V gene has CDR1 SGHKS and CDR2 YYEKEE (reference sequence).

The chain couples TRBV12-3 or TRBV12-4 to TRBJ1-1; D not certain. V gave up 6 bases and J gave up 5 bases, with 13 bases separating them. This CDR3 has 13 residues. The CDR3 here is CASRPPSGTEAFF. DNA of the CDR3: TGTGCCAGCAGGCCTCCAAGTGGGACTGAAGCTTTCTTT.

V and J are TRBV7-2 and TRBJ2-7; D gene uncertain. The V gene lost 3 bases and the J gene lost 3 bases, with 9 bases spanning the gap. The CDR3 is 13 amino acids. Germline loops: CDR1 SGHTA, CDR2 FQGNSA. CDR3: CASSFTSGYEQYF. CDR3 coding DNA: TGTGCCAGCAGCTTTACATCTGGCTACGAGCAGTACTTC.

This chain uses TRBV7-2 with TRBJ1-1, with TRBD1 identical over 10 bases. V lost 4 bases, J lost 2 bases, and 4 bases stayed unmatched. The CDR3 spans 15 residues. Germline-derived CDR1 and CDR2 are SGHTA and FQGNSA. The CDR3 spells CASSSWTGGNTEAFF. For the CDR3, the DNA is TGTGCCAGCAGCTCCTGGACAGGGGGAAACACTGAAGCTTTCTTT. Filled out from reference TRBV7-2 and TRBJ1-1, the complete variable domain reads GAGVSQSPSNKVTEKGKDVELRCDPISGHTALYWYRQSLGQGLEFLIYFQGNSAPDKSGLPSDRFSAERTGGSVSTLTIQRTQQEDSAVYLCASSSWTGGNTEAFFGQGTRLTVV.

V and J are TRBV4-2 and TRBJ1-5; tentatively, D is TRBD1 (5 bases). V lost 0 bases and J lost 4, with 13 bases in between. Germline V gene lookup returns CDR1 LGHNA and CDR2 YNFKEQ. There are 16 residues in the CDR3. In DNA form, the CDR3 reads TGTGCCAGCAGCCAAGAAGCAGGGCGGGGTAATCAGCCCCAGCATTTT. Translated: CASSQEAGRGNQPQHF.

The chain carries TRBV5-1 and TRBJ1-4; D is perhaps TRBD1 (5 bases). CDR3 length: 13 residues. Germline assignment: CDR1 SGHRS and CDR2 YFSETQ. V was shortened by 5 bases and J by 5 bases, with 10 bases between the two germline ends. CDR3 sequence (DNA): TGCGCCAGCAGTCAGGGTCCCAATGAAAAACTGTTTTTT. Encoded protein: CASSQGPNEKLFF.

The chain carries TRBV7-9 and TRBJ2-7; TRBD2 matches at 10 bases. Germline assignment: CDR1 SEHNR and CDR2 FQNEAQ (reference sequence). V trimming: 5 bases; J trimming: 6 bases; junction bases outside the gene matches: 4. The CDR3 loop spans 13 amino acids. As DNA, the CDR3 is TGTGCCAGCAGCCAGCGGACTAGCGGCGAGCAGTACTTC. This encodes CASSQRTSGEQYF.

The genes are TRBV28 and TRBJ1-5; D gene unclear. This CDR3 region has 12 residues. Deletions cut 5 bases from V and 5 bases from J, with 7 bases between. Germline CDR1 reads MDHEN; CDR2 reads SYDVKM. The CDR3 spells CASSRSYQPQHF. The DNA for the CDR3 is TGTGCCAGCAGTCGGAGTTATCAGCCCCAGCATTTT.

The chain joins TRBV19 to TRBJ1-6; D gene unclear. This CDR3 has 18 residues. Germline V lookup: CDR1 LNHDA, CDR2 SQIVND (reference sequence). Trimming removed 0 bases from V and 5 bases from J, with 17 bases in between. The CDR3 nucleotides read TGTGCCAGTAGTATAGAGGCCAGTTTCCTCGGCCATAATTCACCCCTCCACTTT. Its translation: CASSIEASFLGHNSPLHF.

The CDR3 nucleotides are TGTGCCAGCAGCTTGTGGGTCAAGAACACTGAAGCTTTCTTT. Residues: CASSLWVKNTEAFF. This chain joins TRBV7-9 and TRBJ1-1; D remains ambiguous. This CDR3 has 14 amino acids. V shed 3 bases and J shed 1 base, with 9 bases lying between them. Germline V gives CDR1 SEHNR, CDR2 FQNEAQ (reference sequence).

This clone was detected a few times. The genes are TRBV7-2 and TRBJ1-2; D is perhaps TRBD1 (5 bases). The V gene lost 5 bases and the J gene lost 4 bases, with 11 bases spanning the gap. CDR1 and CDR2 from the germline V gene are SGHTA and FQGNSA. This CDR3 has 13 amino acids. CDR3 in amino acids: CASSPQELYGYTF. The CDR3 DNA sequence: TGTGCCAGCAGCCCACAGGAACTCTATGGCTACACCTTC.

The genes are TRBV5-6 and TRBJ2-1; no definite D call. CDR3 size: 13 residues. With 3 bases removed from V and 0 bases from J, the gap between germline ends came to 4 bases. Germline V gives CDR1 SGHDT, CDR2 YYEEEE. CDR3 residues: CASSSGSYNEQFF. CDR3 DNA: TGTGCCAGCAGCTCAGGCTCCTACAATGAGCAGTTCTTC. The variable domain in full, completed from reference TRBV5-6 and TRBJ2-1, reads DAGVTQSPTHLIKTRGQQVTLRCSPKSGHDTVSWYQQALGQGPQFIFQYYEEEERQRGNFPDRFSGHQFPNYSSELNVNALLLGDSALYLCASSSGSYNEQFFGPGTRLTVL.

The chain combines TRBV7-9 with TRBJ2-5, with 7 bases aligning to TRBD1. The CDR3 is made up of 14 amino acids. CDR1 and CDR2 (germline): SEHNR, FQNEAQ (reference sequence). Trimming took 7 bases from V and 4 from J; bases not matched to a gene: 9. The CDR3 here is CASTSTGKGETQYF. As DNA, the CDR3 is TGTGCCAGCACATCGACAGGGAAGGGAGAGACCCAGTACTTC.

J is TRBJ1-2 and V is TRBV7-9; 7 bases line up with TRBD1. Germline-derived CDR1 and CDR2 are SEHNR and FQNEAQ (reference sequence). V gave up 6 bases and J gave up 4 bases; unmatched junction bases: 8. The CDR3 covers 14 residues. CDR3 sequence: CASSPPDRAYGYTF. The CDR3 nucleotides are TGTGCCAGCAGTCCTCCCGACAGGGCCTATGGCTACACCTTC.

The chain joins TRBV19 to TRBJ1-1, with D possibly being TRBD1 (6 bases). This CDR3 is 14 amino acids long. Germline loops: CDR1 LNHDA, CDR2 SQIVND (reference sequence). Trimming left V 5 bases short and J 2 bases short, with 12 bases between. CDR3 loop: CASSSWGANTEAFF. In DNA form, the CDR3 reads TGTGCCAGTAGTTCCTGGGGGGCCAACACTGAAGCTTTCTTT.

The gene calls are TRBV7-9 and TRBJ2-7; weak D call: TRBD1 (6 bases). Trimming removed 4 bases at V and 5 bases at J, with 18 bases between. CDR3 length: 15 amino acids. CDR1 SEHNR and CDR2 FQNEAQ come from the germline V gene (reference sequence). CDR3 sequence (DNA): TGTGCCAGCAGCTCGACATTCCTTACAGGGAACGAGCAGTACTTC. This gives the protein CASSSTFLTGNEQYF.

The V and J genes are TRBV7-9 and TRBJ2-2, with 8 bases that match TRBD2. V was pared by 9 bases and J by 6 bases, with 6 bases of the junction left unmatched. CDR1 and CDR2 from the germline V gene are SEHNR and FQNEAQ (reference sequence). The CDR3 covers 13 residues. For the CDR3, the DNA is TGTGCCAGTTCCCGACTAGCGCCCGGGGAGCTGTTTTTT. It translates to CASSRLAPGELFF.

The V and J genes are TRBV6-6 and TRBJ2-7; 8 bases map to TRBD2. Germline CDR1 is MNHNY and CDR2 is SVGAGI (reference sequence). The CDR3 contains 16 residues. V lost 2 bases and J lost 0; bases outside the gene matches: 6. This CDR3 reads CASSYNQAGVSYEQYF. The CDR3 DNA reads TGTGCCAGCAGTTACAATCAAGCGGGGGTCTCCTACGAGCAGTACTTC.

The chain is built from TRBV7-2 and TRBJ1-5, with D perhaps TRBD1 (5 bases). This CDR3 has 13 residues. The germline gives CDR1 SGHTA, CDR2 FQGNSA. V lost 6 bases, J lost 7 bases, and 13 bases lay in between. For the CDR3, the DNA is TGTGCCAGCAGTCCCAAAGGGGACCAGCCCCAGCATTTT. This gives the protein CASSPKGDQPQHF.

This clone was picked up one time. The chain joins TRBV19 to TRBJ2-4; no reliable D call. V lost 3 bases and J 7 bases, leaving 13 bases between the germline ends. CDR3 size: 14 residues. CDR1 LNHDA and CDR2 SQIVND come from the germline V gene (reference sequence). CDR3 sequence (DNA): TGTGCCAGTAGTATCGAAGCTAGTTCGAACATTCAGTACTTC. Residues: CASSIEASSNIQYF.

This chain joins TRBV14 and TRBJ1-2; the D is unclear. V lost 1 base and J 7 bases, leaving 16 bases between the germline ends. The CDR3 totals 15 residues. Germline V CDR1 and CDR2: SGHDN, FVKESK. For the CDR3, the DNA is TGTGCCAGCAGCCAAGGCGGGTCCCTAAGGACTGGCTACACCTTC. Encoded protein: CASSQGGSLRTGYTF.